The sequence of this T cell receptor beta chain was determined in a study of identical twins. TCRdb independently ran MiXCR on the 5' RACE reads; one entry per CDR3 protein. Of roughly 770,000 distinct CDR3 sequences listed, 18% are singletons. On this clonotype: What it binds is not known.

Study findings and constraints: Fewer insertions characterized abundant cord blood beta clonotypes, whereas memory repertoires showed none.

Trimming took off 0 bases at V and 7 bases at J, with 10 bases between the two ends. CDR3 length: 14 amino acids. Germline CDR1 is SGHVS and CDR2 is FQNEAQ. These data were also filed under a second study, of T cells expressing NK-cell markers. Per that paper: The CD3+CD56-NKG2C+ fraction of a handful of donors was also led by these clonotypes.

This rearrangement joins TRBV7-8 to TRBJ1-5; D call uncertain. The receptor was isolated from a woman between 18 and 29 years old in good health. Material: PBMCs. In DNA form, the CDR3 reads TGTGCCAGCAGCTTAGCGAGTGTCACCCAGCCCCAGCATTTT. Its translation: CASSLASVTQPQHF.